Listed below are T cell receptor beta chains from one sample, sequenced in a study of blood T cell repertoires in COVID-19. TCRdb's table, derived via immunoSEQ multiplex PCR, lists solely in-frame clones and lacks some. The sample has approximately 240,000 clones; nearly 90% are singletons. Sequenced sample: peripheral blood. All receptors come from a woman between 18 and 29 years old who had recovered from COVID-19. Both conserved end residues are part of each CDR3. D genes are given only for firm matches. Size values are once, few and many counts, or a class for expanded clones, and some rows have none.

D gene: .
clone size: .
V gene: TRBV4-3
J gene: TRBJ1-5
CDR3 DNA: TGCGCCAGCAGCCAAGTCAACAGGGGCAATCAGCCCCAGCATTTT
CDR3 protein: CASSQVNRGNQPQHF

D gene: .
clone size: .
V gene: TRBV11-2
J gene: TRBJ1-3
CDR3 DNA: TGTGCCAGCAGCTTAGGACTATATGCTGGAAACACCATATATTTT
CDR3 protein: CASSLGLYAGNTIYF

D gene: TRBD1
clone size: .
V gene: TRBV6-5
J gene: TRBJ1-2
CDR3 DNA: TGTGCCAGCAGTTACCTAAGGACAGGGGGAGACTATGGCTACACCTTC
CDR3 protein: CASSYLRTGGDYGYTF

D gene: .
clone size: once
V gene: TRBV30
J gene: TRBJ1-5
CDR3 DNA: TGTGCCTGGAGTGTAGGGCAGGGGATATCATGGCCCCAGCATTTT
CDR3 protein: CAWSVGQGISWPQHF

D gene: .
clone size: .
V gene: TRBV20-1
J gene: TRBJ2-3
CDR3 DNA: TGCAGTGCTAGTCCAGAGGGAACGCAGTATTTT
CDR3 protein: CSASPEGTQYF

D gene: TRBD1
clone size: .
V gene: TRBV3-1/TRBV3-2
J gene: TRBJ2-5
CDR3 DNA: TGTGCCAGCAGCCCGCACCCGGGACAGGGTGCAGAGACCCAGTACTTC
CDR3 protein: CASSPHPGQGAETQYF

D gene: .
clone size: .
V gene: TRBV15
J gene: TRBJ1-4
CDR3 DNA: TGTGCCACCAGCAGAGGTCAAGGGTTCGGGGTTGATGAAAAACTGTTTTTT
CDR3 protein: CATSRGQGFGVDEKLFF

D gene: TRBD1
clone size: .
V gene: TRBV29-1
J gene: TRBJ2-7
CDR3 DNA: TGCAGCGTTGGGGACAGGGGGCTATTGGAGTACTTC
CDR3 protein: CSVGDRGLLEYF

D gene: TRBD2
clone size: .
V gene: TRBV30
J gene: TRBJ2-1
CDR3 DNA: TGTGCCTGGAGGCTAGCGGCGGCGGGGGAGCAGTTCTTC
CDR3 protein: CAWRLAAAGEQFF

D gene: TRBD2
clone size: .
V gene: TRBV6-5
J gene: TRBJ2-1
CDR3 DNA: TGTGCCAGCATTGGACTAGTTCCCAATGAGCAGTTCTTC
CDR3 protein: CASIGLVPNEQFF

D gene: .
clone size: .
V gene: TRBV2
J gene: TRBJ1-2
CDR3 DNA: TGTGCCAGCAGTGAAGTTGGACTGAACTATGGCTACACCTTC
CDR3 protein: CASSEVGLNYGYTF

D gene: TRBD2
clone size: .
V gene: TRBV4-1
J gene: TRBJ2-3
CDR3 DNA: TGCGCCAGCAGCCTCGGGGGGAGGGCCGGAGACGTGGATACGCAGTATTTT
CDR3 protein: CASSLGGRAGDVDTQYF

D gene: .
clone size: .
V gene: TRBV7-8
J gene: TRBJ1-1
CDR3 DNA: TGTGCCAGCAGCTTAGGGACAGCTAAGAACACTGAAGCTTTCTTT
CDR3 protein: CASSLGTAKNTEAFF

D gene: TRBD1
clone size: once
V gene: TRBV13
J gene: TRBJ1-1
CDR3 DNA: TGTGCCAGCAGCGAGGGACAGGGTCGGGCGGACACTGAAGCTTTCTTT
CDR3 protein: CASSEGQGRADTEAFF

D gene: .
clone size: .
V gene: TRBV20-1
J gene: TRBJ2-1
CDR3 DNA: TGCAGTGCCCCACTAGCCAATGAGCAGTTCTTC
CDR3 protein: CSAPLANEQFF

D gene: TRBD2
clone size: .
V gene: TRBV11-2
J gene: TRBJ2-1
CDR3 DNA: TGTGCCAGCAGCCAGCGGCCTAGCGGGGGGAGCTCCTACAATGAGCAGTTCTTC
CDR3 protein: CASSQRPSGGSSYNEQFF

D gene: TRBD2
clone size: .
V gene: TRBV2
J gene: TRBJ2-1
CDR3 DNA: TGTGCCAGCATCTGGAGTGGTCTAGCGGGAGGGTCCTACAATGAGCAGTTCTTC
CDR3 protein: CASIWSGLAGGSYNEQFF

D gene: .
clone size: .
V gene: TRBV4-3
J gene: TRBJ2-2
CDR3 DNA: TGCGCCAGCAGCCAAGAGGGGGGGAACACCGGGGAGCTGTTTTTT
CDR3 protein: CASSQEGGNTGELFF

D gene: .
clone size: .
V gene: TRBV5-6
J gene: TRBJ2-1
CDR3 DNA: TGTGCCAGCAGCACACGGGTAGGCGAGCAGTTCTTC
CDR3 protein: CASSTRVGEQFF

D gene: .
clone size: .
V gene: TRBV3-1/TRBV3-2
J gene: TRBJ1-1
CDR3 DNA: TGTGCCAGCAGCCAAATGGAGGGGAGTCGAGCTTTCTTT
CDR3 protein: CASSQMEGSRAFF

D gene: .
clone size: .
V gene: TRBV7-2
J gene: TRBJ2-6
CDR3 DNA: TGTGCCAGCAGCTTAGATCGGGTTCCTGGGGCCAACGTCCTGACTTTC
CDR3 protein: CASSLDRVPGANVLTF

D gene: TRBD1
clone size: .
V gene: TRBV19
J gene: TRBJ2-1
CDR3 DNA: TGTGCCAGTAGGGAGACAGGGGGGCGGGATGAGCAGTTCTTC
CDR3 protein: CASRETGGRDEQFF

D gene: TRBD1
clone size: few
V gene: TRBV7-6
J gene: TRBJ2-1
CDR3 DNA: TGTGCCAGCAGCTTCGGACAGGGGTCCTACAATGAGCAGTTCTTC
CDR3 protein: CASSFGQGSYNEQFF

D gene: .
clone size: .
V gene: TRBV12-3/TRBV12-4
J gene: TRBJ1-2
CDR3 DNA: TGTGCCAGCACCTATAACTATGGCTACACCTTC
CDR3 protein: CASTYNYGYTF

D gene: TRBD2
clone size: .
V gene: TRBV3-1/TRBV3-2
J gene: TRBJ2-3
CDR3 DNA: TGTGCCAGCAGCCAAGTTTTTAGCGGGAATGTGGCAGATACGCAGTATTTT
CDR3 protein: CASSQVFSGNVADTQYF

D gene: .
clone size: .
V gene: TRBV27
J gene: TRBJ2-7
CDR3 DNA: TGTGCCAGCAAACGGGGATACGAGCAGTACTTC
CDR3 protein: CASKRGYEQYF

D gene: .
clone size: .
V gene: TRBV5-5
J gene: TRBJ2-7
CDR3 DNA: TGTGCCAGCAGCTTGGACATTAACTACGAGCAGTACTTC
CDR3 protein: CASSLDINYEQYF

D gene: .
clone size: .
V gene: TRBV25-1
J gene: TRBJ2-7
CDR3 DNA: TGTGCCAGCAGTGAATTAAGGGACTCTAACGAGCAGTACTTC
CDR3 protein: CASSELRDSNEQYF

D gene: .
clone size: .
V gene: TRBV18
J gene: TRBJ2-1
CDR3 DNA: TGTGCCAGCTCACCGAGTGGGAGTGGTTACAATGAGCAGTTCTTC
CDR3 protein: CASSPSGSGYNEQFF

D gene: .
clone size: once
V gene: TRBV14
J gene: TRBJ2-7
CDR3 DNA: TGTGCCAGCAGCCATCGCGGGAACTCCTACGAGCAGTACTTC
CDR3 protein: CASSHRGNSYEQYF

D gene: .
clone size: .
V gene: TRBV14
J gene: TRBJ1-6
CDR3 DNA: TGTGCCAGCAGCCAAGCGCAGGGTTATTCACCCCTCCACTTT
CDR3 protein: CASSQAQGYSPLHF

D gene: TRBD1
clone size: few
V gene: TRBV28
J gene: TRBJ2-2
CDR3 DNA: TGTGCCAGCAGTCCGGCGGGACAGGGGCACGGGGAGCTGTTTTTT
CDR3 protein: CASSPAGQGHGELFF

D gene: .
clone size: .
V gene: TRBV12-3/TRBV12-4
J gene: TRBJ1-1
CDR3 DNA: TGTGCCAGCAGTTTTAGAGGCCTTGAAGCTTTCTTT
CDR3 protein: CASSFRGLEAFF

D gene: .
clone size: .
V gene: TRBV6-2/TRBV6-3
J gene: TRBJ1-5
CDR3 DNA: TGTGCCAGCAGTTACGACTGGGGCAATCAGCCCCAGCATTTT
CDR3 protein: CASSYDWGNQPQHF

D gene: .
clone size: .
V gene: TRBV5-1
J gene: TRBJ1-2
CDR3 DNA: TGCGCCAGCAGCTTTTTTTCGTTGAGTGTTGGCGGGGGGCTCCTGAGGACCTTC
CDR3 protein: CASSFFSLSVGGGLLRTF

D gene: .
clone size: once
V gene: TRBV2
J gene: TRBJ2-1
CDR3 DNA: TGTGCCAGCAGTGAAGGCGCAGGGGCCTACAATGAGCAGTTCTTC
CDR3 protein: CASSEGAGAYNEQFF

D gene: .
clone size: .
V gene: TRBV4-1
J gene: TRBJ2-3
CDR3 DNA: TGCGCCAGCAGCCAAGATAGGGGGTTTTCAGATACGCAGTATTTT
CDR3 protein: CASSQDRGFSDTQYF

D gene: TRBD2
clone size: .
V gene: TRBV6-2/TRBV6-3
J gene: TRBJ2-1
CDR3 DNA: TGTGCCAGCAGCCGACTAGCGGGAGCCCACAATGAGCAGTTCTTC
CDR3 protein: CASSRLAGAHNEQFF

D gene: TRBD2
clone size: .
V gene: TRBV4-3
J gene: TRBJ2-1
CDR3 DNA: TGCGCCAGCAGCCTACAAGGTGCTAGCGGGACGGATGAGCAGTTCTTC
CDR3 protein: CASSLQGASGTDEQFF

D gene: .
clone size: .
V gene: TRBV18
J gene: TRBJ1-6
CDR3 DNA: TGTGCCAGCTCTCGGACAGCAAGCTCCTATAATTCACCCCTCCACTTT
CDR3 protein: CASSRTASSYNSPLHF

D gene: .
clone size: .
V gene: TRBV3-1/TRBV3-2
J gene: TRBJ2-7
CDR3 DNA: TGTGCCAGCAGCCAAGGTGGAGGGGCCCCCTACGAGCAGTACTTC
CDR3 protein: CASSQGGGAPYEQYF

D gene: .
clone size: .
V gene: TRBV19
J gene: TRBJ1-2
CDR3 DNA: TGTGCCAGTACCATGCCGCGAGGGCTGGGTGGCTACACCTTC
CDR3 protein: CASTMPRGLGGYTF

D gene: .
clone size: .
V gene: TRBV3-1/TRBV3-2
J gene: TRBJ1-3
CDR3 DNA: TGTGCCAGCAGCCGCAAATACGGGAGGGCAGCGGGAAGCTCTGGAAACACCATATATTTT
CDR3 protein: CASSRKYGRAAGSSGNTIYF

D gene: .
clone size: .
V gene: TRBV29-1
J gene: TRBJ2-3
CDR3 DNA: TGCAGCGTTCAAGGAGGGCCATGGGATACGCAGTATTTT
CDR3 protein: CSVQGGPWDTQYF

D gene: TRBD2
clone size: once
V gene: TRBV11-3
J gene: TRBJ2-1
CDR3 DNA: TGTGCCAGCAGCTTAGGGGGACTAGCGGGAGGGGTGCAGTTCTTC
CDR3 protein: CASSLGGLAGGVQFF

D gene: .
clone size: .
V gene: TRBV12-5
J gene: TRBJ1-3
CDR3 DNA: TGTGCTAGTGGTAGGACTAAATCTGGAAACACCATATATTTT
CDR3 protein: CASGRTKSGNTIYF

D gene: .
clone size: .
V gene: TRBV2
J gene: TRBJ2-7
CDR3 DNA: TGTGCCAGCAGTGTCCGCGGGGACGGACCTTTGGGAGAGCAGTACTTC
CDR3 protein: CASSVRGDGPLGEQYF

D gene: TRBD1
clone size: .
V gene: TRBV19
J gene: TRBJ1-1
CDR3 DNA: TGTGCCAGTAGATGGACAGGGCAGAACACTGAAGCTTTCTTT
CDR3 protein: CASRWTGQNTEAFF

D gene: TRBD1
clone size: .
V gene: TRBV24-1
J gene: TRBJ2-1
CDR3 DNA: TGTGCCACCAGTGCGAACAGGGGGAAGGACAATGAGCAGTTCTTC
CDR3 protein: CATSANRGKDNEQFF

D gene: TRBD2
clone size: .
V gene: TRBV25-1
J gene: TRBJ2-3
CDR3 DNA: TGTGCCAGCAGTGACGGGGGAGGGGCAGATACGCAGTATTTT
CDR3 protein: CASSDGGGADTQYF

D gene: .
clone size: .
V gene: TRBV2
J gene: TRBJ1-2
CDR3 DNA: TGTGCCAGCAAAGGGAGCCTTTTGGAAGGCGGCTACACCTTC
CDR3 protein: CASKGSLLEGGYTF

D gene: TRBD2
clone size: .
V gene: TRBV6-1
J gene: TRBJ2-3
CDR3 DNA: TGTGCCAGCAGTGGTGAACTAGCGGAGGCCACAGATACGCAGTATTTT
CDR3 protein: CASSGELAEATDTQYF

D gene: .
clone size: few
V gene: TRBV6-4
J gene: TRBJ2-3
CDR3 DNA: TGTGCCAGCAGTGAACTAGCGACTAGGGGGACAGATACGCAGTATTTT
CDR3 protein: CASSELATRGTDTQYF

D gene: TRBD1
clone size: .
V gene: TRBV19
J gene: TRBJ1-5
CDR3 DNA: TGTGCCAGCCGACAGGGAGAGCAGCCCCAGCATTTT
CDR3 protein: CASRQGEQPQHF

D gene: TRBD2
clone size: .
V gene: TRBV18
J gene: TRBJ2-3
CDR3 DNA: TGTGCCAGCTCACCAGGGCAGTCCACTAGCGGGAGGGCCAACACAGATACGCAGTATTTT
CDR3 protein: CASSPGQSTSGRANTDTQYF

D gene: TRBD1
clone size: .
V gene: TRBV10-3
J gene: TRBJ2-3
CDR3 DNA: TGTGCCATCAGTGGAAGGGGGCAGGGCACAGATACGCAGTATTTT
CDR3 protein: CAISGRGQGTDTQYF

D gene: .
clone size: .
V gene: TRBV2
J gene: TRBJ1-5
CDR3 DNA: TGTGCCAGCAGTGATGGGCGGACTCGCAATCAGCCCCAGCATTTT
CDR3 protein: CASSDGRTRNQPQHF

D gene: .
clone size: .
V gene: TRBV7-3
J gene: TRBJ1-2
CDR3 DNA: TGTGCCAGCAGCTCAGGGGCTGGCTACACCTTC
CDR3 protein: CASSSGAGYTF

D gene: TRBD1
clone size: .
V gene: TRBV4-3
J gene: TRBJ1-2
CDR3 DNA: TGCGCCAGCAGCCCAGGGACAGGGGCTAACTATGGCTACACCTTC
CDR3 protein: CASSPGTGANYGYTF